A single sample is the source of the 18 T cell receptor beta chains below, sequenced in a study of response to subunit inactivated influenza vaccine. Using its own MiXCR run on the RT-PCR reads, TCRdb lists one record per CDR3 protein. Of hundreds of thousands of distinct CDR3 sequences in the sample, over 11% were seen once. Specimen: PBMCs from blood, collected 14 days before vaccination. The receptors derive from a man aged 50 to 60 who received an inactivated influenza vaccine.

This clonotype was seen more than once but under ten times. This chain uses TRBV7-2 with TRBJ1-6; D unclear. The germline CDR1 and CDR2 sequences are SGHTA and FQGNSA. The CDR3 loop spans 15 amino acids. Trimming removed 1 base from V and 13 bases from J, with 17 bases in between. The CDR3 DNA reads TGTGCCAGCAGCTTAGTGTCCGTGACGCCCGGGCCCCTCCACTTT. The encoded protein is CASSLVSVTPGPLHF.

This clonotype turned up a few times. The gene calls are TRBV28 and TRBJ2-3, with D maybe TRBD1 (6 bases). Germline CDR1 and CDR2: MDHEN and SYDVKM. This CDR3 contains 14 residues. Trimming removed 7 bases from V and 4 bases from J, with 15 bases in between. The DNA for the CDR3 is TGTGCCAGCACCTGGGGGCAGGGCCCAGATACGCAGTATTTT. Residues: CASTWGQGPDTQYF.

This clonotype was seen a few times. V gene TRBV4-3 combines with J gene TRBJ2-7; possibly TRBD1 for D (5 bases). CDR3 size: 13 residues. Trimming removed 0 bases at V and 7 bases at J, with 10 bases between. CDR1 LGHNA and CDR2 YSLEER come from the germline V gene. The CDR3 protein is CASSQESNREQYF. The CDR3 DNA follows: TGCGCCAGCAGCCAAGAAAGCAACAGGGAGCAGTACTTC.

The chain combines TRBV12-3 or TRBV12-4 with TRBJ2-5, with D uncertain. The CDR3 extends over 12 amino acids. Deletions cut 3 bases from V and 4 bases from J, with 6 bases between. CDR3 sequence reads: CASSLDGETQYF. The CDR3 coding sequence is TGTGCCAGCAGTTTGGATGGAGAGACCCAGTACTTC.

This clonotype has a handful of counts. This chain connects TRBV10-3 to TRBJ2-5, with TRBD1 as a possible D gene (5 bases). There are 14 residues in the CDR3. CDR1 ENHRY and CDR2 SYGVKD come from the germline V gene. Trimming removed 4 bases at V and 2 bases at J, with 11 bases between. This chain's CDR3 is CAISVGRGQETQYF. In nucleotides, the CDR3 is TGTGCCATCAGTGTTGGAAGGGGACAAGAGACCCAGTACTTC.

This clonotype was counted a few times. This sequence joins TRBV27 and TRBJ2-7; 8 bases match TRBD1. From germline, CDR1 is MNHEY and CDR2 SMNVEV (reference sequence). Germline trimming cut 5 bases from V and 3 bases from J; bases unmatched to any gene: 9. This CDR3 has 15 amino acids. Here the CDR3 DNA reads TGTGCCAGCAGTCCGCAGGGGGCGGTAGTCTACGAGCAGTACTTC. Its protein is CASSPQGAVVYEQYF.

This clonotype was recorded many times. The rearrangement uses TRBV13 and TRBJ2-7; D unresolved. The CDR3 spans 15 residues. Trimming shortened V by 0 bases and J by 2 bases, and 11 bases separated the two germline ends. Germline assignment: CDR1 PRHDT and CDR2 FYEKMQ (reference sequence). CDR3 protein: CASSLGSRLTYEQYF. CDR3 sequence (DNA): TGTGCCAGCAGCTTAGGCTCCCGGTTAACCTACGAGCAGTACTTC.

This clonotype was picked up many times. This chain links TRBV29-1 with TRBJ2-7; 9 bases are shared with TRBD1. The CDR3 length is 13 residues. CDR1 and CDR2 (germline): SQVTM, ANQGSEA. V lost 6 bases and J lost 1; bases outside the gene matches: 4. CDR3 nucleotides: TGCAGCGTGGGGACAGGGTCTTCCTACGAGCAGTACTTC. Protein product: CSVGTGSSYEQYF.

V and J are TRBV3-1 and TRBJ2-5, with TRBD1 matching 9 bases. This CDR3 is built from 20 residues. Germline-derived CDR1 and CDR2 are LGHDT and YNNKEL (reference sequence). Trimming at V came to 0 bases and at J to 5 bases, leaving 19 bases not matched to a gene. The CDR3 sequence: CASSQDHGQGIPHNTETQYF. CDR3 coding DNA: TGTGCCAGCAGCCAAGATCACGGACAGGGGATCCCCCACAACACGGAGACCCAGTACTTC.

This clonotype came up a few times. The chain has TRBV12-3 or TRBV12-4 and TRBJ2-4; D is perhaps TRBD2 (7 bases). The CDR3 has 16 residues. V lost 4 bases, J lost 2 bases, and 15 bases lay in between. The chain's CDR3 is CASSWGGGFSKNIQYF. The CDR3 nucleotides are TGTGCCAGCAGTTGGGGGGGCGGATTTTCCAAAAACATTCAGTACTTC.

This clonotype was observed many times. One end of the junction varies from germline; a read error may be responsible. Here the CDR3 DNA reads TGTGCTAGCAGCTCAGGACAGGGGGCGCCCCCGAACTTC. Translation: CASSSGQGAPPNF. The chain joins TRBV7-7 to TRBJ2-5, with 11 bases fitting TRBD1. The germline V gene has CDR1 SSHAT and CDR2 FNYEAQ (reference sequence). The CDR3 is made up of 13 amino acids.

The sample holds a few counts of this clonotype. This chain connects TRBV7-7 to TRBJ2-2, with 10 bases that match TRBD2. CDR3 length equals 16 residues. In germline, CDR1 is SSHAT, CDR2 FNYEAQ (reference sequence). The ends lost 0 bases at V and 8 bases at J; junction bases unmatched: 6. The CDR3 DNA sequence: TGTGCCAGCAGCTTAGCGCTAGCGGGAGACTCTGGGGAGCTGTTTTTT. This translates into CASSLALAGDSGELFF. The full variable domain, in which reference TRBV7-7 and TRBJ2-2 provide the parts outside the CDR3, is GAGVSQSPRYKVTKRGQDVTLRCDPISSHATLYWYQQALGQGPEFLTYFNYEAQPDKSGLPSDRFSAERPEGSISTLTIQRTEQRDSAMYRCASSLALAGDSGELFFGEGSRLTVL.

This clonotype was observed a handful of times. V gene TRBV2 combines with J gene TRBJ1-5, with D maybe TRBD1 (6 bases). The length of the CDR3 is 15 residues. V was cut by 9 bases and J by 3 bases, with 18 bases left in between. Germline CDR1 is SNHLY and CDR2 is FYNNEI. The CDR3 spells CASRGEGHLNQPQHF. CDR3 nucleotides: TGTGCCAGTCGGGGAGAGGGACACCTCAATCAGCCCCAGCATTTT.

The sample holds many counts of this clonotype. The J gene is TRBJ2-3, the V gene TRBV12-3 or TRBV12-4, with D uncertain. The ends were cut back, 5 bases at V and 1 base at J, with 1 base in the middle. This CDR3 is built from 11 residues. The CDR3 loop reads CASSRTDTQYF. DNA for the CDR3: TGTGCCAGCAGTCGCACAGATACGCAGTATTTT.

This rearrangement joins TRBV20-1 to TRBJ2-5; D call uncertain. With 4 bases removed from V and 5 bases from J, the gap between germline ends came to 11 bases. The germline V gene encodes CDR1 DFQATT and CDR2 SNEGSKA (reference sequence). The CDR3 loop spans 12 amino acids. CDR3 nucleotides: TGCAGTGCTACTCGAGAGCCGGAGACCCAGTACTTC. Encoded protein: CSATREPETQYF.

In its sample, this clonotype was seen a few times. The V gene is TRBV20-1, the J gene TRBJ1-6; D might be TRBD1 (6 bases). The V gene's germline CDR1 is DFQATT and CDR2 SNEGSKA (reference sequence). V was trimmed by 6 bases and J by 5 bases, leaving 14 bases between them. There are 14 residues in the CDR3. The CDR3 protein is CSAKGQTNNSPLHF. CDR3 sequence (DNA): TGCAGTGCAAAAGGACAGACGAATAATTCACCCCTCCACTTT.

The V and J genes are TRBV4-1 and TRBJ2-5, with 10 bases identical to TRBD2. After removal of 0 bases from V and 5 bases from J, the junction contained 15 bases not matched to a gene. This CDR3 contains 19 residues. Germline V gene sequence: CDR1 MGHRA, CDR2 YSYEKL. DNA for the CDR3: TGCGCCAGCAGCCAAGATAGTCTAGCGGGGGCGTCAGTCTGGGAGACCCAGTACTTC. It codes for CASSQDSLAGASVWETQYF.

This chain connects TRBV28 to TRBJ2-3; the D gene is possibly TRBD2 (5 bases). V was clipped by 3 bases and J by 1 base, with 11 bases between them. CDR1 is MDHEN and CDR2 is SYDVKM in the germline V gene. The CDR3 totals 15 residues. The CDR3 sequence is CASSLWGVGTDTQYF. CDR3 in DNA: TGTGCCAGCAGTTTGTGGGGAGTGGGCACAGATACGCAGTATTTT.